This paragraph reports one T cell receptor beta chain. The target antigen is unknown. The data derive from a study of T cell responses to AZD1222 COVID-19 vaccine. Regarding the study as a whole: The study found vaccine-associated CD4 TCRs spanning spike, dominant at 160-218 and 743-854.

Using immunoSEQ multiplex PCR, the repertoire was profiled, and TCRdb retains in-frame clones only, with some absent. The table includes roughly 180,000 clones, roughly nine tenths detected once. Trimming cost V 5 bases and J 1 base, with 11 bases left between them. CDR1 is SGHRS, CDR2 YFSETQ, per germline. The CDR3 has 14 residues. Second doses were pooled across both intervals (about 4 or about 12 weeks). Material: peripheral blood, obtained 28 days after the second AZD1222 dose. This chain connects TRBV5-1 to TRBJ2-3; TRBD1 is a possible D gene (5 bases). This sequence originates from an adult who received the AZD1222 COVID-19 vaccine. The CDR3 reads CASRRQSGTDTQYF. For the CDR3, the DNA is TGCGCCAGCAGAAGACAGTCTGGCACAGATACGCAGTATTTT. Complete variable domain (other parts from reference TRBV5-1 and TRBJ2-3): KAGVTQTPRYLIKTRGQQVTLSCSPISGHRSVSWYQQTPGQGLQFLFEYFSETQRNKGNFPGRFSGRQFSNSRSEMNVSTLELGDSALYLCASRRQSGTDTQYFGPGTRLTVL.